The source of this T cell receptor (beta chain) is a study of cytomegalovirus exposure and HLA in healthy donors. Study-wide background: Across 350 to 500 genotyped donors, 81% landed in the Caucasian-associated ancestry cluster.

Points from the study as a whole: In a later analysis, a missense DCLRE1C variant was linked to TCR beta V- and J-gene trimming. A later analysis reportedly found fewer N-insertions in an Asian-associated ancestry cluster than the roughly 670-donor mean. Productive status was seen about 90% or about 30% of the time for most TCR beta V segments in an earlier analysis.

Details on this clone: Antigen: not known.

Primers for the PCR totalled 60 Vbeta and 13 Jbeta. The protocol was immunoSEQ multiplex PCR, while the TCRdb copy is restricted to in-frame clones and leaves out a portion. The repertoire holds 110,000 or so clones, under 80% seen once, with about 4.2% in the top ten. The clonotype originates from a woman between 35 and 50 years old in good health and CMV-seropositive. Sequencing was carried out using PBMCs.

CDR3 amino acids: CASSPVPTGTNEKLFF. CDR3 DNA: TGTGCCAGCTCACCCGTCCCGACAGGGACTAATGAAAAACTGTTTTTT. This chain uses TRBV18 with TRBJ1-4; 7 nucleotides align to TRBD1. CDR3 length: 16 amino acids. Trimming at V came to 3 bases and at J to 2 bases, leaving 6 bases not matched to a gene. In germline, CDR1 is KGHSH, CDR2 LQKENI.